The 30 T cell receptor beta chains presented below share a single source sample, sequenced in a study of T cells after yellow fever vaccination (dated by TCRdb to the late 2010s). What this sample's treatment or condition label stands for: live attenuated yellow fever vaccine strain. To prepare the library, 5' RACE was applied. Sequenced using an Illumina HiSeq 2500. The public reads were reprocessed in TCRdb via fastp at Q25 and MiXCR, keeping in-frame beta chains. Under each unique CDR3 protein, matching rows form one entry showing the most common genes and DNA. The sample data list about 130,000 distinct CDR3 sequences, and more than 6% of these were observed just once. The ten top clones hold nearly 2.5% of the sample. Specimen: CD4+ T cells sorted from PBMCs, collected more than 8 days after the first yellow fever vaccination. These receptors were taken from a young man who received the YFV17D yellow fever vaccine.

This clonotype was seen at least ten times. The CDR3 DNA reads as TGCAGTGCTAGTGGATTGGGACAGGGAGGGGGGGAAAATCAGCCCCAGCATTTT. Translating gives CSASGLGQGGGENQPQHF. V usage is TRBV20-1 and J usage is TRBJ1-5; 9 bases fit TRBD1. V dropped 3 bases and J dropped 4; count of bases not matched to a gene: 16. This CDR3 region has 18 residues. From germline, CDR1 is DFQATT and CDR2 SNEGSKA (reference sequence).

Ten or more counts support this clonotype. As DNA, the CDR3 is TGTGCCAGCAGACAGGGGATGAACACTGAAGCTTTCTTT. It yields the protein CASRQGMNTEAFF. The V and J genes are TRBV7-2 and TRBJ1-1; 7 bases map to TRBD1. This CDR3 contains 13 residues. The germline CDR1 and CDR2 sequences are SGHTA and FQGNSA. J lost 0 bases, V lost 6 bases, and 1 base had no gene match.

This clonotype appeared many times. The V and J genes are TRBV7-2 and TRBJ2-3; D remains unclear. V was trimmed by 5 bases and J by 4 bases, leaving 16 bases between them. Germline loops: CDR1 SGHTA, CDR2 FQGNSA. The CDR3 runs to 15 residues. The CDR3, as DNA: TGTGCCAGCAGCCCGGGTATCCAAAATCCAGATACGCAGTATTTT. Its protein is CASSPGIQNPDTQYF.

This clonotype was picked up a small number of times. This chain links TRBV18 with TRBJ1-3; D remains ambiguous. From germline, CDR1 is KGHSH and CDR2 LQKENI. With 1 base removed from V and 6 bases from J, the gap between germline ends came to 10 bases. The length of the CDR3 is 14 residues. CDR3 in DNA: TGTGCCAGCTCACCACGGGGTTTCGAAAACACCATATATTTT. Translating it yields CASSPRGFENTIYF.

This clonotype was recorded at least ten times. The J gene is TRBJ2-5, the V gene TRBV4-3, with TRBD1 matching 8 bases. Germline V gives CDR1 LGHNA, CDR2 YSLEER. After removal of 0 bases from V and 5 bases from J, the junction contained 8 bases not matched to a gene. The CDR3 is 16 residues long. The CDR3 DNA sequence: TGCGCCAGCAGCCAAGAGCCGGGCAGGGGGCGGGAGACCCAGTACTTC. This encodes CASSQEPGRGRETQYF.

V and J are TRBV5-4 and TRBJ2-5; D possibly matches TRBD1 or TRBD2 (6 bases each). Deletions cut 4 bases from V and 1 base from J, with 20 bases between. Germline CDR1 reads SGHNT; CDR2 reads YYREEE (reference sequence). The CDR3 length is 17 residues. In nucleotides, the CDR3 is TGTGCCAGCAGCCTACGTCTAACGGGGGCCCTCCAAGAGACCCAGTACTTC. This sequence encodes CASSLRLTGALQETQYF.

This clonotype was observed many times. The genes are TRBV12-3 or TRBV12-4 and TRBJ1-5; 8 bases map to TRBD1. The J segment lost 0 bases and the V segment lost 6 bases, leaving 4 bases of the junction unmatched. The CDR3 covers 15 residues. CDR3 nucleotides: TGTGCCAGCAGCTGGACAGGGAATAGCAATCAGCCCCAGCATTTT. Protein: CASSWTGNSNQPQHF.

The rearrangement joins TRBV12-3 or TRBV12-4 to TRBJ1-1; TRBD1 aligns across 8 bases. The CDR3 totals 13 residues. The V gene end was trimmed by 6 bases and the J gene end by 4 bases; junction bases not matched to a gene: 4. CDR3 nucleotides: TGTGCCAGCAGACGAACAGGGGGCACTGAAGCTTTCTTT. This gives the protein CASRRTGGTEAFF.

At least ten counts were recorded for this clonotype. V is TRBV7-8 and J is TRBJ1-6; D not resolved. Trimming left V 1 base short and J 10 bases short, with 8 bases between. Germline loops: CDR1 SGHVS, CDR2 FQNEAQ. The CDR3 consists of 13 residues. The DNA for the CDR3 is TGTGCCAGCAGCTTAGGGGTGGTCTCACCCCTCCACTTT. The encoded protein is CASSLGVVSPLHF.

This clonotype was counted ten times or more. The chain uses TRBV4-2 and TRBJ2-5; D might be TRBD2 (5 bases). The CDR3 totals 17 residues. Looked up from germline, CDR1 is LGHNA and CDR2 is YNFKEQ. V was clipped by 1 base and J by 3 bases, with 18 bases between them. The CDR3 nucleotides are TGTGCCAGCAGCCAAGGGAGTTACGGCAGCGGAGAAGAGACCCAGTACTTC. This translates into CASSQGSYGSGEETQYF.

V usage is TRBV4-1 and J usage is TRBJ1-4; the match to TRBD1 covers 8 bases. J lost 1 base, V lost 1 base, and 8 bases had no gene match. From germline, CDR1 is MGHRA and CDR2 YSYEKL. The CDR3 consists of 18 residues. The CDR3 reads CASSQAQGAILTNEKLFF. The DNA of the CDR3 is TGCGCCAGCAGCCAAGCTCAGGGGGCGATTTTAACTAATGAAAAACTGTTTTTT.

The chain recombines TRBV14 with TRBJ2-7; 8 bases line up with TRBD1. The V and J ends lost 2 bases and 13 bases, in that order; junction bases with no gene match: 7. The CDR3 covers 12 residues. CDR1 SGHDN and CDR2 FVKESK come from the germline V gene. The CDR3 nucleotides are TGTGCCAGCAGCCAAAACCAGGGGGCTCGATACGTC. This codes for CASSQNQGARYV.

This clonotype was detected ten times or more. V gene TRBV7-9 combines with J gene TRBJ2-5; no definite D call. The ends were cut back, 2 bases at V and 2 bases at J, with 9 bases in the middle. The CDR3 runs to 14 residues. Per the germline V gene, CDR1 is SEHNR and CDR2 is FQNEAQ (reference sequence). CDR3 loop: CASSLNWQQETQYF. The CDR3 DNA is TGTGCCAGCAGCTTAAATTGGCAGCAAGAGACCCAGTACTTC.

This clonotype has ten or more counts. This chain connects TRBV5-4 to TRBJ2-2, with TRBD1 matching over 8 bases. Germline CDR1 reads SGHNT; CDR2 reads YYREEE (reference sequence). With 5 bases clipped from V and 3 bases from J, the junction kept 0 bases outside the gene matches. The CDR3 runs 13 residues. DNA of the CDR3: TGTGCCAGCAGGGGACAGGACACCGGGGAGCTGTTTTTT. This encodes CASRGQDTGELFF. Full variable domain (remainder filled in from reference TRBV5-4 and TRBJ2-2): ETGVTQSPTHLIKTRGQQVTLRCSSQSGHNTVSWYQQALGQGPQFIFQYYREEENGRGNFPPRFSGLQFPNYSSELNVNALELDDSALYLCASRGQDTGELFFGEGSRLTVL.

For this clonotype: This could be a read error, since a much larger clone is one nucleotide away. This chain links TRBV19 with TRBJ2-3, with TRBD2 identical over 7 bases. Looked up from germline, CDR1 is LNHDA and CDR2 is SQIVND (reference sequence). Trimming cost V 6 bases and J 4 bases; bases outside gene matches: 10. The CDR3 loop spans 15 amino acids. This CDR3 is CASRAGRGVADTQYF. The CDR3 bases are TGTGCCAGTAGGGCCGGACGGGGGGTCGCAGATACGCAGTATTTT.

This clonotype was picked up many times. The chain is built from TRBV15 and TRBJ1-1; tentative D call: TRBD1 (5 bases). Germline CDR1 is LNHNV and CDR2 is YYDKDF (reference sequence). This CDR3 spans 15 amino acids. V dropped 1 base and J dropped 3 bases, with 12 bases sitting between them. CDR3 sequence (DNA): TGTGCCACCAGCAGAGCCGGGACGTTCGACACTGAAGCTTTCTTT. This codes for CATSRAGTFDTEAFF.

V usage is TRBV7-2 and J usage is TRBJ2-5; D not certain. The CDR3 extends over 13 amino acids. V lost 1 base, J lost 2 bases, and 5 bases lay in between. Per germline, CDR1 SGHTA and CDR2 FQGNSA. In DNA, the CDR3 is TGTGCCAGCAGCTTAGTCACACAAGAGACCCAGTACTTC. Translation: CASSLVTQETQYF.

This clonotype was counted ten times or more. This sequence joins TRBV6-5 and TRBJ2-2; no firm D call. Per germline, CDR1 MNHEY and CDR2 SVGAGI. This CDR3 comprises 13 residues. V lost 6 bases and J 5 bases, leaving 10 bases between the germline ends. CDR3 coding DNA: TGTGCCAGCAGCCTGATTACAACCGGGGAGCTGTTTTTT. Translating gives CASSLITTGELFF.

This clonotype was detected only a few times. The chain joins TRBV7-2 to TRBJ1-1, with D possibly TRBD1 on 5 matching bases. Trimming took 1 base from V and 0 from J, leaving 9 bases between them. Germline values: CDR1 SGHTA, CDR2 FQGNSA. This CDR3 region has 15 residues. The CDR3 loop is CASSLVGGVNTEAFF. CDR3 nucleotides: TGTGCCAGCAGCTTAGTGGGGGGGGTGAACACTGAAGCTTTCTTT.

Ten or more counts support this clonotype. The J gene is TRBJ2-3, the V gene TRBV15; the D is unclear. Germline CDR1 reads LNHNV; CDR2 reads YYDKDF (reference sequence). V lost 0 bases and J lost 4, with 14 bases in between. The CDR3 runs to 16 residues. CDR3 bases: TGTGCCACCAGCAGAGAGCTCCGTAGGACGCCAGATACGCAGTATTTT. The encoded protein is CATSRELRRTPDTQYF.

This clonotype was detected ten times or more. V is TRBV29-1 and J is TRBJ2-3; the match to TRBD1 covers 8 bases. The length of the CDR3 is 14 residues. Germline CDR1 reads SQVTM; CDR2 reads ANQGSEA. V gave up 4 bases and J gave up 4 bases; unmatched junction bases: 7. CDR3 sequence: CSVAVAGGSDTQYF. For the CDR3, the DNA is TGCAGCGTTGCTGTGGCAGGGGGCTCAGATACGCAGTATTTT.

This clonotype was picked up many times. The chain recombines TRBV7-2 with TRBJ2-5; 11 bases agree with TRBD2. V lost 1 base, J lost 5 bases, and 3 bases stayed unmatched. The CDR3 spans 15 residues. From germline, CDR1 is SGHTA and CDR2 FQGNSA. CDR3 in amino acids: CASSLGPSGGETQYF. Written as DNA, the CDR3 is TGTGCCAGCAGCTTAGGTCCTAGCGGGGGGGAGACCCAGTACTTC.

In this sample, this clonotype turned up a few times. CDR3 sequence: CARSPRPGLAGSTDTQYF. In DNA form, the CDR3 reads TGTGCCAGATCTCCCCGACCCGGACTAGCGGGCTCCACAGATACGCAGTATTTT. The rearrangement links TRBV6-4 to TRBJ2-3; 11 bases map to TRBD2. This CDR3 has 18 residues. V trimming: 9 bases; J trimming: 2 bases; junction bases outside the gene matches: 16. Germline V gene sequence: CDR1 MRHNA, CDR2 SNTAGT.

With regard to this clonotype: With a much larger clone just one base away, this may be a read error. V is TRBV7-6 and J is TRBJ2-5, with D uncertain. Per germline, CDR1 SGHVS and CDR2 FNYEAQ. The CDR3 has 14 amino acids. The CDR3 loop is CASSLAVVVENQYF. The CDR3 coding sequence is TGTGCCAGCAGCTTAGCAGTAGTCGTAGAGAACCAGTACTTC.

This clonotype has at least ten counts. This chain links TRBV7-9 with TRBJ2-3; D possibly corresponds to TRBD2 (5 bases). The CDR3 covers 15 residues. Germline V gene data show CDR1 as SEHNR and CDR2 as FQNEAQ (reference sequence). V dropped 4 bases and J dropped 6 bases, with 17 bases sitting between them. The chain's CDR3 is CASSYRVGETDTQYF. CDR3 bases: TGTGCCAGCAGCTACCGCGTCGGGGAAACGGATACGCAGTATTTT.

DNA for the CDR3: TGTGCCAGCAACTCTCGGGGCTCGAACACCGGGGAGCTGTTTTTT. It is translated as CASNSRGSNTGELFF. The V and J genes are TRBV28 and TRBJ2-2; the D gene could be TRBD1 or TRBD2 (5 bases each). There are 15 residues in the CDR3. V was shortened by 7 bases and J by 0 bases, with 12 bases between the two germline ends. The germline V gene encodes CDR1 MDHEN and CDR2 SYDVKM.

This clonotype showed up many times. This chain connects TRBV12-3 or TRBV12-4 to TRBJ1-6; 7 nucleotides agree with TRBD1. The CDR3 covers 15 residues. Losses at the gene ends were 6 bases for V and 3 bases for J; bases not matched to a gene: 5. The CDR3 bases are TGTGCCAGCAGCCCCGGGACAGTCTATAATTCACCCCTCCACTTT. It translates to CASSPGTVYNSPLHF.

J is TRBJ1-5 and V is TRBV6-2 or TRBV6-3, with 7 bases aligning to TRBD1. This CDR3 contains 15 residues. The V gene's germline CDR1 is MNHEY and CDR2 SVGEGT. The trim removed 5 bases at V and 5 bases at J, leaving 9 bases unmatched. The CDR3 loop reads CASSPGLRGDQPQHF. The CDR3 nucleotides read TGTGCCAGCAGTCCGGGACTCAGGGGGGATCAGCCCCAGCATTTT.

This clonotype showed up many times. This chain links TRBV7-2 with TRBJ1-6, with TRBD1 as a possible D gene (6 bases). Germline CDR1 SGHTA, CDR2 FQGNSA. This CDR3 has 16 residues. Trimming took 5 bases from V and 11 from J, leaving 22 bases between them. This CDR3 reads CASSTRRTAGLPPLHF. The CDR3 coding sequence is TGTGCCAGCAGCACCAGACGGACAGCAGGCTTGCCACCCCTCCACTTT.

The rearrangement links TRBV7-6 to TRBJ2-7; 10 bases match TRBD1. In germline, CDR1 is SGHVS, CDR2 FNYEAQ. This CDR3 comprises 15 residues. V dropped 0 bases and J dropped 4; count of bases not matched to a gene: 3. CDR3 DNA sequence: TGTGCCAGCAGCTTAGCGGGGACAGGGGATTACGAGCAGTACTTC. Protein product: CASSLAGTGDYEQYF.